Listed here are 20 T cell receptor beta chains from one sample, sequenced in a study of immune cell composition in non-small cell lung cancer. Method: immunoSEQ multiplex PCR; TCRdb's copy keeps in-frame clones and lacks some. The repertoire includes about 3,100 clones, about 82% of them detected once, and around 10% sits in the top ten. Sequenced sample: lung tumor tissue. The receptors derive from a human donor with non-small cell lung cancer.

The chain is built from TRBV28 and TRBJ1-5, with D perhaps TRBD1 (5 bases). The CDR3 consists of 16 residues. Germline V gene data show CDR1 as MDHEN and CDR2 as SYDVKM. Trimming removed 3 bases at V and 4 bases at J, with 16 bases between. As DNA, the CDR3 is TGTGCCAGCAGTTTGGCTGGGGCGTTCGAAAATCAGCCCCAGCATTTT. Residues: CASSLAGAFENQPQHF.

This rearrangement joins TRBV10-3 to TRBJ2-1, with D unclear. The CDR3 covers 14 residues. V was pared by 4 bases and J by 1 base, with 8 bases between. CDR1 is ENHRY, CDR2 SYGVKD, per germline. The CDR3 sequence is CAISGAVSYNEQFF. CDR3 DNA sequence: TGTGCCATCAGTGGTGCGGTATCCTACAATGAGCAGTTCTTC.

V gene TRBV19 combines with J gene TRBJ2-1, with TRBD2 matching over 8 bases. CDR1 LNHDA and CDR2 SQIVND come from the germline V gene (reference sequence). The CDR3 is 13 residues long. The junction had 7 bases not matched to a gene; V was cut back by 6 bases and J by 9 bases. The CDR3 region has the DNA TGTGCCAGTAGCCCGACTAGCGTTGGTGAGCAGTTCTTC. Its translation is CASSPTSVGEQFF.

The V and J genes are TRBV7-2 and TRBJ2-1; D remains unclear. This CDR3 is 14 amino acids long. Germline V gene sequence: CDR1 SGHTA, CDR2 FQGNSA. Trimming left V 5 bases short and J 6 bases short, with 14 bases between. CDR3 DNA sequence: TGTGCCAGCAGCCCATTGCGGAACGGCAATGAGCAGTTCTTC. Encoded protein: CASSPLRNGNEQFF.

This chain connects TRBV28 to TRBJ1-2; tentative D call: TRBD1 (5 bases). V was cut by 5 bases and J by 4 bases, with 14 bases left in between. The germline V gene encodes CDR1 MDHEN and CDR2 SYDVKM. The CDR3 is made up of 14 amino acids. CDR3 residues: CASSLFRVSYGYTF. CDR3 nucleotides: TGTGCCAGCAGTCTTTTCAGGGTTAGCTATGGCTACACCTTC.

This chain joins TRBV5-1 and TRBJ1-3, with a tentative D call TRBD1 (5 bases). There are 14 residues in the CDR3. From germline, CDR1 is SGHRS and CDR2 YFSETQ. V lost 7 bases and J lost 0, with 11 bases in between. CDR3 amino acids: CASRAGDSGNTIYF. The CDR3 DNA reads TGCGCCAGCCGCGCGGGGGACTCTGGAAACACCATATATTTT.

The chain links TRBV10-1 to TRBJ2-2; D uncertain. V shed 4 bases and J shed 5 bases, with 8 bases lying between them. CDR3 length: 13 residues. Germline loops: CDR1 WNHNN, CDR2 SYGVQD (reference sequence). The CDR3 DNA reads TGCGCCAGCAGTGGGTCTATTACCGGGGAGCTGTTTTTT. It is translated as CASSGSITGELFF.

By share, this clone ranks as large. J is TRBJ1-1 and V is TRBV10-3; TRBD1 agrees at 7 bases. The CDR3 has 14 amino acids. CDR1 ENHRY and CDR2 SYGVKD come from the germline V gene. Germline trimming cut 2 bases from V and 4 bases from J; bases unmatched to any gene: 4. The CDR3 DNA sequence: TGTGCCATCAGTGAGGGACAGGAGAGCACTGAAGCTTTCTTT. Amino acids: CAISEGQESTEAFF.

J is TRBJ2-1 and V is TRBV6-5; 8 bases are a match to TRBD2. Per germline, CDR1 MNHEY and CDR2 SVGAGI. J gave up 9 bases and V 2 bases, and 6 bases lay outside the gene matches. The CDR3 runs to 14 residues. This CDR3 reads CASSYGAAGGEQFF. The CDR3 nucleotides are TGTGCCAGCAGTTACGGGGCGGCGGGAGGTGAGCAGTTCTTC.

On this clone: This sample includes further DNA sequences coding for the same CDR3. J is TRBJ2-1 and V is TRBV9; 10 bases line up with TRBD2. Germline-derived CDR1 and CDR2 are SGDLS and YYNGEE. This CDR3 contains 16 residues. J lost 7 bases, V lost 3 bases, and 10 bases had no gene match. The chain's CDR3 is CASSDRTSGTGNEQFF. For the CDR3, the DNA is TGTGCCAGCAGCGACCGGACTAGCGGTACCGGTAATGAGCAGTTCTTC.

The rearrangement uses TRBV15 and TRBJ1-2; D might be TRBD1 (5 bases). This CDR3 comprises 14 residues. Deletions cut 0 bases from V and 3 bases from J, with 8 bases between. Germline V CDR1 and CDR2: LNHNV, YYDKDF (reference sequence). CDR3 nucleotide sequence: TGTGCCACCAGCAGAGATCGGGGGGACTATGGCTACACCTTC. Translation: CATSRDRGDYGYTF. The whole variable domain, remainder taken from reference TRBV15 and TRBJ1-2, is DAMVIQNPRYQVTQFGKPVTLSCSQTLNHNVMYWYQQKSSQAPKLLFHYYDKDFNNEADTPDNFQSRRPNTSFCFLDIRSPGLGDTAMYLCATSRDRGDYGYTFGSGTRLTVV.

Here the CDR3 reads CASSDGDRGGYEQYF. The CDR3 nucleotides are TGTGCCAGCAGTGACGGGGACAGGGGGGGATACGAGCAGTACTTC. The chain links TRBV2 to TRBJ2-7, with TRBD1 identical over 11 bases. CDR1 and CDR2 (germline): SNHLY, FYNNEI. The CDR3 has 15 amino acids. The junction had 5 bases not matched to a gene; V was cut back by 3 bases and J by 4 bases.

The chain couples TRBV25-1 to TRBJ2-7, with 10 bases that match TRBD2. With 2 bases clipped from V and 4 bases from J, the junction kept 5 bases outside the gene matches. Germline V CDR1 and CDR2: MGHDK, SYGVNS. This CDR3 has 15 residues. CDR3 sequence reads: CASSEQREGAYEQYF. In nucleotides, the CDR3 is TGTGCCAGCAGTGAACAGCGGGAGGGCGCTTACGAGCAGTACTTC.

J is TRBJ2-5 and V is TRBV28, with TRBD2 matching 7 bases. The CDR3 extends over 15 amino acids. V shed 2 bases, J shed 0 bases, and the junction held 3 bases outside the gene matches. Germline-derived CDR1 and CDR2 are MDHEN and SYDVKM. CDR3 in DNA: TGTGCCAGCAGTTTAGCGGGAGCAAACCAAGAGACCCAGTACTTC. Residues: CASSLAGANQETQYF.

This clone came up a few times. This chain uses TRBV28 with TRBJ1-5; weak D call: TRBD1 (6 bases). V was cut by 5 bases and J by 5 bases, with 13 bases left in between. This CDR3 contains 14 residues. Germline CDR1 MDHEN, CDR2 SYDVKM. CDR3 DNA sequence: TGTGCCAGCAGTCCTAACGACAGGTATCAGCCCCAGCATTTT. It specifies CASSPNDRYQPQHF. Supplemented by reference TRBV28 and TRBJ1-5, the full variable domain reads DVKVTQSSRYLVKRTGEKVFLECVQDMDHENMFWYRQDPGLGLRLIYFSYDVKMKEKGDIPEGYSVSREKKERFSLILESASTNQTSMYLCASSPNDRYQPQHFGDGTRLSIL.

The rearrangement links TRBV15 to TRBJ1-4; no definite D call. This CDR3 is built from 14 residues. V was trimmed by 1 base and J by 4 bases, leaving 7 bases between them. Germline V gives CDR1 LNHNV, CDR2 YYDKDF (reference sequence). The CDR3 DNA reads TGTGCCACCAGCAGAGCACAGCTTAATGAAAAACTGTTTTTT. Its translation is CATSRAQLNEKLFF.

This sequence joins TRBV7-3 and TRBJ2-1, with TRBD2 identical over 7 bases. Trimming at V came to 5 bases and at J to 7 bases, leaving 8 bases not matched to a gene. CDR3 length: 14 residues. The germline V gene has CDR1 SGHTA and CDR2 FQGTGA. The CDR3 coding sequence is TGTGCCAGCAGCCCCTTGAGTAGCGGGAATGAGCAGTTCTTC. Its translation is CASSPLSSGNEQFF.

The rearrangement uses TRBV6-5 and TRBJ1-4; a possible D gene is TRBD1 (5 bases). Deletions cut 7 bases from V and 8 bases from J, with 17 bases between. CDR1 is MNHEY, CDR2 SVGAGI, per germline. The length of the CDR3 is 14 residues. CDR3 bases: TGTGCCAGCACCGACAGAGCTGAGAGAGAAAAACTGTTTTTT. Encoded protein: CASTDRAEREKLFF.

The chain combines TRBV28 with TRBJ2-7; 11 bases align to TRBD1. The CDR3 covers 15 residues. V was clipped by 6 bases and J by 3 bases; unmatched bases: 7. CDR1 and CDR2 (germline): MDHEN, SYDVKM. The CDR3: CASRSGQGANYEQYF. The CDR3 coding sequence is TGTGCCAGCAGATCCGGACAGGGGGCCAACTACGAGCAGTACTTC.

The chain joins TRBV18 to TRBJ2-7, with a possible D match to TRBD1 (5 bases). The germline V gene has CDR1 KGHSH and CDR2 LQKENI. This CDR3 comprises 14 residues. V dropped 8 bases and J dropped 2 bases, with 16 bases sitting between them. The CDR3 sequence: CASAVDRQTYEQYF. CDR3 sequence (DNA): TGTGCCAGCGCCGTCGACAGACAAACCTACGAGCAGTACTTC.